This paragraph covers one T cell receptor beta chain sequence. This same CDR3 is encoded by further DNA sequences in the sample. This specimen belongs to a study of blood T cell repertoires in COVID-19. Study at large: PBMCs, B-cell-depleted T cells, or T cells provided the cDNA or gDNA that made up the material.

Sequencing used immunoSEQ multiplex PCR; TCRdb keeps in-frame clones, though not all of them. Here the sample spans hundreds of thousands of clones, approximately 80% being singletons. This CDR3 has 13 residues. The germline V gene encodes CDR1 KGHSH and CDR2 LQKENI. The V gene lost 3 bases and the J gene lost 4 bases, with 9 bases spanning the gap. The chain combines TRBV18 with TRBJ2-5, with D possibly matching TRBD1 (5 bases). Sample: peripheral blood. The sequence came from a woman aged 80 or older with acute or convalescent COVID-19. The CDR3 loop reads CASSPRQGETQYF. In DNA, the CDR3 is TGTGCCAGCTCACCTCGGCAGGGAGAGACCCAGTACTTC.